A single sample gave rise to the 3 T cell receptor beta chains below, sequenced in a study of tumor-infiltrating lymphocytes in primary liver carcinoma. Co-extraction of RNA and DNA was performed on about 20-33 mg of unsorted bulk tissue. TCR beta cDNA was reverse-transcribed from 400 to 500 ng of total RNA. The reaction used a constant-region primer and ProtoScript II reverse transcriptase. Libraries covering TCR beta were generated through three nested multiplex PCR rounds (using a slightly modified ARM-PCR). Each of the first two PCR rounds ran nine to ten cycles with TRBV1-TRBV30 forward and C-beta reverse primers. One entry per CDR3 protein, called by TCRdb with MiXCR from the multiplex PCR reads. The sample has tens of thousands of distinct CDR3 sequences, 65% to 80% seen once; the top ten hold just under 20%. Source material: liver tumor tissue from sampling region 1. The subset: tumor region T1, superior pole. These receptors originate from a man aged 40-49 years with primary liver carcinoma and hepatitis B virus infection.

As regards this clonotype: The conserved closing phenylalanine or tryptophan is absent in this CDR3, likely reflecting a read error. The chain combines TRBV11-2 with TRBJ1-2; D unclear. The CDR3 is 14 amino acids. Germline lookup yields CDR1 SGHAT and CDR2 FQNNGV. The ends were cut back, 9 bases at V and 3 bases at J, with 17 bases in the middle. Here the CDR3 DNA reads TGTGCCAGTAGCCCAGCCGATAGGGACTATGGCTACACCATC. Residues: CASSPADRDYGYTI.

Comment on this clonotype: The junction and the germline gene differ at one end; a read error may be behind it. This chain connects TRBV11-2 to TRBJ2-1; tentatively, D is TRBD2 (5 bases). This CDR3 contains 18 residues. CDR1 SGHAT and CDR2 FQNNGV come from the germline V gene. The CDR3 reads CTSSFDHRRTGSYNEQFF. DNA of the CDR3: TGTACCAGTAGCTTTGACCATAGGAGGACCGGAAGTTACAATGAGCAGTTCTTC.

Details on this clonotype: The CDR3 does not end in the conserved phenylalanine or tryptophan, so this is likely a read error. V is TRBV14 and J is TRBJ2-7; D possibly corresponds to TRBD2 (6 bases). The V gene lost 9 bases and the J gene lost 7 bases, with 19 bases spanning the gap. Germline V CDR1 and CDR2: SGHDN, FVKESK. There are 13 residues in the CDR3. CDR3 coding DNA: TGTGCCAGTAGGATGGGGGGACTCCTGGAGCAGTACTTA. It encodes CASRMGGLLEQYL.